The sequence of this T cell receptor (beta chain) was determined in a study of shared clonotypes between healthy human individuals (dated by TCRdb to the early 2020s). In the study overall: The cohort comprised two women and a few men aged 18 to 49 years. Per donor, leukapheresis produced somewhere between about 0.8 and 9 billion PBMCs. To increase sequencing depth and limit assay-specific biases, different laboratories used diverse techniques to prepare libraries and sequence TCR repertoires. For each donor, CD4 naive and CD4 memory were each run on three plates, CD8 naive on two plates, and CD8 memory on one plate. To estimate repertoire size and how much clonotype sharing occurs between individuals, the study deeply sequenced the blood TCR repertoires of 5 or 6 healthy adults.

Healthy HIV-negative adults with no recently reported acute infections or vaccinations were included as donors. Every donor was a Caucasian adult living in Nashville, Tennessee, USA. CD4+ T cells were enriched through magnetic negative selection, after which naive cells were positively selected on CD45RA and the remaining negative fraction served as the memory subset. After blood collection by leukapheresis, PBMCs were isolated using Ficoll-Histopaque density gradient centrifugation and then cryopreserved in the vapor phase of liquid nitrogen. Analytical flow cytometry was used to check the purity and quantity of every magnetically sorted T cell population. Each sorted fraction had its genomic DNA isolated and then quantified by UV absorbance on a Nanodrop 2000c. Note on this clone: Its antigen remains undetermined. One base away there is no much larger clone; base qualities are not given.

From cysteine to phenylalanine, the CDR3 is 15 amino acids long. Only the CDR3 portion is preserved as DNA: 45 bases, with reading frame beginning at the first base. V and J are truncated by 5 bases and 4 bases respectively, leaving an intervening sequence of 15 bases. From the germline V gene (reference sequence), CDR1 is LNHDA and CDR2 is SQIVND. TCR CDR3 regions were amplified from genomic DNA by multiplex PCR using the deep immunoSEQ assay. Genomic DNA extracted from each cell subset was distributed evenly over all wells of several immunoSEQ 96-well plates, and each plate served as one replicate. For sorted subsets, 150 to 250 ng genomic DNA, equal to about 30,000 T cell genomes, was loaded into each replicate PCR. The purified libraries were quantified using a Qubit 3.0 fluorometer, sized with a Bioanalyzer 2100, and then quantified again using the KAPA Library Quantification kit. A separate single-read 150-cycle Illumina NextSeq 550 flow cell was used to sequence each immunoSEQ 96-well plate. As for how the authors treated the data: Because the immunoSEQ output included only junctional sequences and no quality scores, the filtering could not be the same as the filtering used for full-length reads. To assign V/J genes and CDR3, sequences were annotated against IMGT germline references using PyIR, a Python wrapper for IgBLAST v1.9. Any read was removed if the V/J assignment was weak (E-value above 1e-6), the CDR3 was missing, or the read contained stop codons, out-of-frame junctions, or ambiguous translated residues. V3J clonotypes were defined by identical inferred V gene, J gene, and CDR3 amino acid sequence. To compute the percentage overlap between repertoires, the number of shared unique clonotypes was divided by the size of the smaller repertoire. Richness of each repertoire was evaluated using RTK rarefaction, the Chao1 estimator, and Recon v2.1 estimates of unobserved clonotypes. For all TCRbeta clonotypes obtained by the gDNA method from several donors, generation probabilities were computed with OLGA. TCRdb carries this immuneACCESS record with in-frame sequences only. Its versions omit some clonotypes, under half of them owing to an unresolved V gene in the studies checked, with the rest unexplained. V, J and clone size reflect that table, while D and trimming were determined from the DNA. The sample yields over a million clones; 65% to 75% were counted once. Of the sample, approximately 1.5% is held by the ten largest clones.

General findings and caveats noted by the study authors: Sampling was restricted to blood, and TCR repertoires in tissues likely differ from the TCR repertoires found in blood. Compared with non-shared clonotypes, the clonotypes found in all four sorted-subset donors had higher generation probabilities. Incomplete sequencing was indicated by rarefaction of sorted-subset datasets, despite the large sequencing depth. Sharing across a few donors was observed for approximately 4.6% of naive CD4, under 4% of naive CD8, around 2.5% of memory CD4, and over 0.3% of memory CD8 clonotypes. Based on pairwise subsampling, the degree of clonotype sharing among donors was expected to be affected by sequencing depth. Because the study included only a small number of donors, the genetic and exposure-history diversity represented was limited. Estimated clonotype richness was generally larger for naive than for memory subsets.

This clonotype was sampled from a man younger than 30 in good health. This sequence uses TRBV19 and TRBJ2-1; tentative D gene TRBD2, with 6 bases matching. The sequencing sample was made of memory CD4+ T cells sorted from blood. According to the study, the label for this sample's cell subset or site signals: CD45RA-negative fraction. This receptor has the CDR3 CASSLEGPTYNEQFF. The DNA sequence is as follows: TGTGCCAGTAGTCTGGAGGGACCAACTTACAATGAGCAGTTCTTC. Supplemented by the reference TRBV19 and TRBJ2-1 proteins around the CDR3, the complete variable domain is DGGITQSPKYLFRKEGQNVTLSCEQNLNHDAMYWYRQDPGQGLRLIYYSQIVNDFQKGDIAEGYSVSREKKESFPLTVTSAQKNPTAFYLCASSLEGPTYNEQFFGPGTRLTVL.